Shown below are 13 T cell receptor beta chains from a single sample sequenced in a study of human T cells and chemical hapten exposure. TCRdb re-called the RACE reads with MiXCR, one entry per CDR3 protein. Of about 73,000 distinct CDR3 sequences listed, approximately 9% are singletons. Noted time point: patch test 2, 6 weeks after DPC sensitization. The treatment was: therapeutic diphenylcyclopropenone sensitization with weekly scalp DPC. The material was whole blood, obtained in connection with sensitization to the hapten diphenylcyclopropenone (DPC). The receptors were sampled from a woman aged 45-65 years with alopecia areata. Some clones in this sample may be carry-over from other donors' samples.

The CDR3 nucleotides are TGTGCCAGCAGTCGTCGGACCCAAAAGGATACGCAGTATTTT. Protein sequence: CASSRRTQKDTQYF. This chain joins TRBV27 and TRBJ2-3, with unresolved D. This CDR3 has 14 amino acids. The germline V gene encodes CDR1 MNHEY and CDR2 SMNVEV (reference sequence). V shed 5 bases and J shed 6 bases, with 15 bases lying between them.

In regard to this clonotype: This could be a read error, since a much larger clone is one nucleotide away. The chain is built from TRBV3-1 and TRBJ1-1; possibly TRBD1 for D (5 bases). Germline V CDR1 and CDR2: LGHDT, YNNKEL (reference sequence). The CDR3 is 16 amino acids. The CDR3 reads CTSSPFGQGPIAAAFF. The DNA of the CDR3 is TGTACCAGCAGCCCCTTCGGCCAGGGACCAATTGCGGCAGCTTTCTTT. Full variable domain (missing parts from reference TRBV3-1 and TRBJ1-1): DTAVSQTPKYLVTQMGNDKSIKCEQNLGHDTMYWYKQDSKKFLKIMFSYNNKELIINETVPNRFSPKSPDKAHLNLHINSLELGDSAVYFCTSSPFGQGPIAAAFFGQGTRLTVV.

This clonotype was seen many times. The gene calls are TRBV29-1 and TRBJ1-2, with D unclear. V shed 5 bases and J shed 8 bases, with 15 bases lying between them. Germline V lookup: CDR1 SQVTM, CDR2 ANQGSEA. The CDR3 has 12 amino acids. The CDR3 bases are TGCAGCGTTTCTGGCAGCCTAGGCGGCTACACCTTC. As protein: CSVSGSLGGYTF.

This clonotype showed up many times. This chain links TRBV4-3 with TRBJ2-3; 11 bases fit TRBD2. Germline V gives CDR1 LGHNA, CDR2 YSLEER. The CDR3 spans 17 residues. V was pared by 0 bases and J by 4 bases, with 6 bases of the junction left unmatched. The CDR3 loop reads CASSQEVAGGPPDTQYF. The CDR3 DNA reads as TGCGCCAGCAGCCAAGAAGTAGCGGGAGGGCCCCCAGATACGCAGTATTTT.

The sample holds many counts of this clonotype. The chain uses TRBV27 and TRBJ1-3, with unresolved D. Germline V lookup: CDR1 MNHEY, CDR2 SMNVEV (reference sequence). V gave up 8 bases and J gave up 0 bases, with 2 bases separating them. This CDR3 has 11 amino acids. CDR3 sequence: CASHSGNTIYF. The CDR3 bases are TGTGCCAGCCACTCTGGAAACACCATATATTTT.

In nucleotides, the CDR3 is TGTGCCAGCAGCTTCAGGGACCAGCCCCAGCATTTT. It is translated as CASSFRDQPQHF. V is TRBV5-6 and J is TRBJ1-5, with a weak D call TRBD1 (5 bases). CDR1 is SGHDT, CDR2 YYEEEE, per germline. Deletions cut 2 bases from V and 7 bases from J, with 7 bases between. This CDR3 is built from 12 residues.

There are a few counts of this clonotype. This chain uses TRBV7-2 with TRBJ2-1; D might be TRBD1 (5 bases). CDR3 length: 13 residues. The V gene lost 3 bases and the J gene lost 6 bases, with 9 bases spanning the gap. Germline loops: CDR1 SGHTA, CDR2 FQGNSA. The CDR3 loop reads CASSLTVFNEQFF. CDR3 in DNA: TGTGCCAGCAGCTTGACAGTGTTCAATGAGCAGTTCTTC.

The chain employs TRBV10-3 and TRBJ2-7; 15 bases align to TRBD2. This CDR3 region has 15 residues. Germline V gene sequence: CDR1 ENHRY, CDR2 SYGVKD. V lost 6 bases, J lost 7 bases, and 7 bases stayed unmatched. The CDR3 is CAIRGGLAGGGEQYF. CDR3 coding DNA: TGTGCCATCAGAGGGGGACTAGCGGGGGGCGGAGAGCAGTACTTC.

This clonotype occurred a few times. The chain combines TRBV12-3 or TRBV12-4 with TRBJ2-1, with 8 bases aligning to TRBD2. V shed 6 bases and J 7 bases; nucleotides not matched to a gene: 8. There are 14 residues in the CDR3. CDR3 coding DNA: TGTGCCAGCAGCCGGGGGGGTGCTGAAAATGAGCAGTTCTTC. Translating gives CASSRGGAENEQFF.

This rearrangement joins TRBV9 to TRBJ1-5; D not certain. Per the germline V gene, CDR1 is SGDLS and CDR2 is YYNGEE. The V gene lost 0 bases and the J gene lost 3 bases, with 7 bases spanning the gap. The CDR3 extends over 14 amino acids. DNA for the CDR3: TGTGCCAGCAGCGTAGGCCACCTCAATCAGCCCCAGCATTTT. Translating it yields CASSVGHLNQPQHF.

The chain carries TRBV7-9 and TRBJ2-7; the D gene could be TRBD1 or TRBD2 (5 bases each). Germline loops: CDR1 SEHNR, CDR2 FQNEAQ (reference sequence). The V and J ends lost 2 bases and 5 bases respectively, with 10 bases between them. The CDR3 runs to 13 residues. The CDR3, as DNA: TGTGCCAGCAGCTTATCGGGACGAGACGAGCAGTACTTC. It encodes CASSLSGRDEQYF.

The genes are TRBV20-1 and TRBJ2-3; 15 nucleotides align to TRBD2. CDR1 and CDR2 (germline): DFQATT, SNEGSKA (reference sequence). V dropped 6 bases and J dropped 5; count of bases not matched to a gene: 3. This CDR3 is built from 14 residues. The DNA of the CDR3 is TGCAGTGCGGGACTAGCGGGGGGAATAGATACGCAGTATTTT. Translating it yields CSAGLAGGIDTQYF.

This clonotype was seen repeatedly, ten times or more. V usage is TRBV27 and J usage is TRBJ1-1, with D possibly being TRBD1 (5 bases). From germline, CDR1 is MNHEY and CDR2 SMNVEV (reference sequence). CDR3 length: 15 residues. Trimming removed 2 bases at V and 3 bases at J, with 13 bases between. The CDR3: CASSLGSQGYTEAFF. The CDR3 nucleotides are TGTGCCAGCAGTTTAGGGTCGCAGGGATACACTGAAGCTTTCTTT.